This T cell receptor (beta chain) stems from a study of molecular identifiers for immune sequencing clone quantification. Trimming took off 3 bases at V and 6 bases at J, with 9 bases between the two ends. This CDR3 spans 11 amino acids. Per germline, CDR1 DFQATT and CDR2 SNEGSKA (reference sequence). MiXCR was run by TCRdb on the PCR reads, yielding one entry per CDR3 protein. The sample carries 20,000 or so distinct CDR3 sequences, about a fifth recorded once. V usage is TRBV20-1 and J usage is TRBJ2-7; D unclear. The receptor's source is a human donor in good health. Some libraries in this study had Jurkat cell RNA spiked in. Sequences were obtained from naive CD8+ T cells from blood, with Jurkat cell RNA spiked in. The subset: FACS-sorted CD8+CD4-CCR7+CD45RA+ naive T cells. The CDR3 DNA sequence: TGCAGTGCTAGGAGTGGGCTCGAGCAGTACTTC. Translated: CSARSGLEQYF.